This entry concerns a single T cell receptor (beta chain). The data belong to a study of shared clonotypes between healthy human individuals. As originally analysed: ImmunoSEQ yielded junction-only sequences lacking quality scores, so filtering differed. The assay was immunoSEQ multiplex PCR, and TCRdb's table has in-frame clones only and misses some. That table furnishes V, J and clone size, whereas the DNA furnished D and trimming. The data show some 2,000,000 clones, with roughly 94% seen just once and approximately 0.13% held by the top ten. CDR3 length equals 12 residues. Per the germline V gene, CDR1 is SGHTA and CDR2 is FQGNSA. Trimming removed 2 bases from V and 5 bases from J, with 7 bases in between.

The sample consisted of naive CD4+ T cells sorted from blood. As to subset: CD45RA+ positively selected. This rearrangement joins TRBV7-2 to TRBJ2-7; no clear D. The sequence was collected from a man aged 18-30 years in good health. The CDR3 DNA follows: TGTGCCAGCAGCTTATTGAGCGACGAGCAGTACTTC. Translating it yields CASSLLSDEQYF.